This TCR beta chain was obtained from a study of cytomegalovirus exposure and HLA in healthy donors. Here immunoSEQ multiplex PCR was the method, and the copy in TCRdb shows in-frame clones only, minus some. The sample has 82,000 or so clones, 85% to 95% seen once. Trimming left V 0 bases short and J 2 bases short, with 7 bases between. The CDR3 runs to 14 residues. Germline CDR1 and CDR2: SGHAT and FQNNGV. The rearrangement links TRBV11-2 to TRBJ2-5; D not resolved. Material: PBMCs. The sequence derives from a man younger than 30 in good health and CMV-seronegative. Written as DNA, the CDR3 is TGTGCCAGCAGCTTAGACCGAGGTCAAGAGACCCAGTACTTC. Amino acids: CASSLDRGQETQYF.